The 27 T cell receptor beta chains below come from one sample, sequenced in a study of blood T cell repertoires in COVID-19. Method: immunoSEQ multiplex PCR; TCRdb's copy keeps in-frame clones and lacks some. The table has 100,000 to 150,000 clones, about 81% seen once. The sequenced sample consisted of peripheral blood. These TCRs come from a man aged 25 to 40 with COVID-19, enrolled during active disease.

This clone was recorded only once. The chain joins TRBV6-6 to TRBJ2-1; TRBD2 is a possible D gene (5 bases). V gave up 5 bases and J gave up 2 bases, with 16 bases separating them. CDR3 length equals 16 residues. The V gene's germline CDR1 is MNHNY and CDR2 SVGAGI (reference sequence). CDR3 DNA: TGTGCCAGCAGTGCGACAAGCCCGACTACCTACAATGAGCAGTTCTTC. Amino acids: CASSATSPTTYNEQFF.

The chain combines TRBV7-3 with TRBJ2-3; tentatively, D is TRBD1 (6 bases). The V gene lost 5 bases and the J gene lost 4 bases, with 13 bases spanning the gap. The CDR3 consists of 14 residues. CDR1 is SGHTA and CDR2 is FQGTGA in the germline V gene. For the CDR3, the DNA is TGTGCCAGCAGCCAGGGGTACAGGGCAGATACGCAGTATTTT. Translated: CASSQGYRADTQYF.

This sequence joins TRBV6-5 and TRBJ1-3; no reliable D call. The length of the CDR3 is 11 residues. The germline CDR1 and CDR2 sequences are MNHEY and SVGAGI. Trimming left V 10 bases short and J 4 bases short, with 8 bases between. The CDR3 DNA reads as TGTGCCACTAGATCGGGAAACACCATATATTTT. The encoded protein is CATRSGNTIYF.

This clone appeared a few times. This chain connects TRBV2 to TRBJ2-2, with unresolved D. Germline CDR1 SNHLY, CDR2 FYNNEI. Trimming took off 4 bases at V and 5 bases at J, with 14 bases between the two ends. CDR3 size: 15 residues. The CDR3 here is CASSVDLVETGELFF. For the CDR3, the DNA is TGTGCCAGCAGTGTTGATCTCGTAGAGACCGGGGAGCTGTTTTTT.

The chain carries TRBV3-1 (or the pseudogene TRBV3-2) and TRBJ1-2, with a possible D match to TRBD1 (6 bases). In germline, CDR1 is LGHDT, CDR2 YNNKEL (reference sequence). The germline V and J ends were trimmed by 1 base and 5 bases, with 14 bases remaining between them. There are 15 residues in the CDR3. In DNA form, the CDR3 reads TGTGCCAGCAGCCAAGCGCGGGGGGCTTCTTATGGCTACACCTTC. Translated, it gives CASSQARGASYGYTF.

The V call is TRBV6-1, the J call TRBJ1-5; D remains unclear. V was pared by 0 bases and J by 2 bases, with 8 bases between. The CDR3 has 15 amino acids. The germline gives CDR1 MNHNS, CDR2 SASEGT. In DNA form, the CDR3 reads TGTGCCAGCAGTGAAGCGATCCAGGGCAATCAGCCCCAGCATTTT. It encodes CASSEAIQGNQPQHF.

The genes are TRBV28 and TRBJ1-2; 9 nucleotides match TRBD1. CDR1 is MDHEN, CDR2 SYDVKM, per germline. The CDR3 has 18 amino acids. The trim removed 3 bases at V and 4 bases at J, leaving 15 bases unmatched. CDR3 bases: TGTGCCAGCAGTTTTGCCGGGACAGGGTCCCTTACTTCCTATGGCTACACCTTC. Translating gives CASSFAGTGSLTSYGYTF.

The chain carries TRBV29-1 and TRBJ1-4; tentatively, D is TRBD1 (5 bases). CDR1 and CDR2 from the germline V gene are SQVTM and ANQGSEA. The CDR3 is 15 amino acids. V gave up 1 base and J gave up 3 bases, with 12 bases separating them. CDR3 protein: CSVEGTTAPNEKLFF. The CDR3, as DNA: TGCAGCGTTGAAGGGACAACAGCTCCTAATGAAAAACTGTTTTTT.

In the case of this clone: At one end, the junction sequence differs from germline, possibly due to a read error. This chain connects TRBV3-1 (or the pseudogene TRBV3-2) to TRBJ2-3; tentatively, D is TRBD2 (5 bases). Germline loops: CDR1 LGHDT, CDR2 YNNKEL (reference sequence). The CDR3 runs to 13 residues. The DNA of the CDR3 is TGTGCCAGCAGCCAAGATCTCGGGTCGGACTCTCGCTTT. It is translated as CASSQDLGSDSRF.

This chain links TRBV7-2 with TRBJ2-5; TRBD1 aligns across 11 bases. Germline-derived CDR1 and CDR2 are SGHTA and FQGNSA. The CDR3 covers 15 residues. J was trimmed by 5 bases and V by 2 bases; bases with no gene match: 4. CDR3 in amino acids: CASSLWDRGGETQYF. Here the CDR3 DNA reads TGTGCCAGCAGCTTATGGGACAGGGGGGGCGAGACCCAGTACTTC.

The chain employs TRBV11-2 and TRBJ2-1, with TRBD2 matching over 10 bases. Germline V CDR1 and CDR2: SGHAT, FQNNGV. The CDR3 runs to 15 residues. V shed 3 bases and J 5 bases; nucleotides not matched to a gene: 4. CDR3 sequence reads: CASSFWTSGHNEQFF. In DNA form, the CDR3 reads TGTGCCAGCAGCTTTTGGACTAGCGGACACAATGAGCAGTTCTTC.

This clone was seen a handful of times. The chain couples TRBV30 to TRBJ2-1; unclear D gene. Looked up from germline, CDR1 is GTSNPN and CDR2 is SVGIG (reference sequence). Trimming removed 4 bases from V and 1 base from J, with 11 bases in between. The CDR3 is 14 amino acids. CDR3 region: CAWTGWRSYNEQFF. As DNA, the CDR3 is TGTGCCTGGACCGGTTGGCGGTCCTACAATGAGCAGTTCTTC.

This clone has a handful of counts. V and J are TRBV19 and TRBJ1-1; weak D call: TRBD1 (6 bases). The CDR3 has 14 amino acids. V lost 8 bases, J lost 2 bases, and 15 bases lay in between. Germline V lookup: CDR1 LNHDA, CDR2 SQIVND (reference sequence). In DNA, the CDR3 is TGTGCCAGTGGCTGGGGGCAGTCTAACACTGAAGCTTTCTTT. This encodes CASGWGQSNTEAFF.

The chain combines TRBV5-6 with TRBJ2-7, with no clear D. Germline V gene data show CDR1 as SGHDT and CDR2 as YYEEEE. The CDR3 consists of 13 residues. Trimming took off 0 bases at V and 3 bases at J, with 7 bases between the two ends. CDR3 nucleotide sequence: TGTGCCAGCAGCTTGGGAACTGGCTACGAGCAGTACTTC. Translated: CASSLGTGYEQYF.

The chain employs TRBV13 and TRBJ2-2, with D possibly matching TRBD1 (6 bases). Germline CDR1 PRHDT, CDR2 FYEKMQ (reference sequence). Trimming pared 3 bases from V and 5 bases from J, leaving 13 bases between. The length of the CDR3 is 15 residues. The CDR3 region is CASSFLQGLTGELFF. CDR3 coding DNA: TGTGCCAGCAGCTTTTTACAGGGTCTAACCGGGGAGCTGTTTTTT. The full variable domain, with the rest looked up from reference TRBV13 and TRBJ2-2, is AAGVIQSPRHLIKEKRETATLKCYPIPRHDTVYWYQQGPGQDPQFLISFYEKMQSDKGSIPDRFSAQQFSDYHSELNMSSLELGDSALYFCASSFLQGLTGELFFGEGSRLTVL.

The chain recombines TRBV19 with TRBJ2-3; TRBD1 aligns across 11 bases. V gave up 4 bases and J gave up 3 bases; unmatched junction bases: 9. Germline V gene sequence: CDR1 LNHDA, CDR2 SQIVND (reference sequence). The CDR3 length is 17 residues. As DNA, the CDR3 is TGTGCCAGTAGTAGTGGACAGGGGGCCTATGCGACAGATACGCAGTATTTT. Its translation: CASSSGQGAYATDTQYF. The whole variable domain, filled in from reference TRBV19 and TRBJ2-3, reads DGGITQSPKYLFRKEGQNVTLSCEQNLNHDAMYWYRQDPGQGLRLIYYSQIVNDFQKGDIAEGYSVSREKKESFPLTVTSAQKNPTAFYLCASSSGQGAYATDTQYFGPGTRLTVL.

The J gene is TRBJ2-5, the V gene TRBV11-1; D possibly corresponds to TRBD1 (5 bases). The CDR3 covers 13 residues. Deletions cut 3 bases from V and 1 base from J, with 6 bases between. Germline V lookup: CDR1 SGHAT, CDR2 FQDESV (reference sequence). CDR3 amino acids: CASSFRAQETQYF. CDR3 nucleotide sequence: TGTGCCAGCAGCTTCAGGGCCCAAGAGACCCAGTACTTC.

This clone was counted only a few times. The CDR3 is CASGRGPLDTGELFF. For the CDR3, the DNA is TGTGCCAGCGGGCGGGGGCCTCTAGACACCGGGGAGCTGTTTTTT. The rearrangement uses TRBV6-5 and TRBJ2-2, with a tentative D call TRBD2 (7 bases). The V and J ends lost 8 bases and 3 bases respectively, with 16 bases between them. The CDR3 contains 15 residues. Looked up from germline, CDR1 is MNHEY and CDR2 is SVGAGI.

This chain joins TRBV5-1 and TRBJ1-1, with 10 bases that match TRBD1. This CDR3 is 16 amino acids long. With V trimmed by 0 bases and J by 4 bases, 6 bases remained unmatched. In germline, CDR1 is SGHRS, CDR2 YFSETQ. CDR3 region: CASSLGETGGGTEAFF. As DNA, the CDR3 is TGCGCCAGCAGCTTGGGGGAGACAGGGGGCGGCACTGAAGCTTTCTTT.

The CDR3 coding sequence is TGTGCCAGCTCACGGGACAGGATTTACGAGCAGTACTTC. This sequence encodes CASSRDRIYEQYF. The chain has TRBV18 and TRBJ2-7, with TRBD1 matching over 8 bases. The V and J ends lost 4 bases and 4 bases, in that order; junction bases with no gene match: 3. The germline gives CDR1 KGHSH, CDR2 LQKENI. The CDR3 sequence is 13 residues long.

The table lists this clone with a count of one. V gene TRBV6-5 combines with J gene TRBJ2-1; D is unclear. This CDR3 is built from 13 residues. The V and J ends lost 0 bases and 4 bases respectively, with 4 bases between them. Germline lookup yields CDR1 MNHEY and CDR2 SVGAGI. CDR3 loop: CASSYSEYNEQFF. CDR3 nucleotides: TGTGCCAGCAGTTACTCAGAGTACAATGAGCAGTTCTTC.

The chain carries TRBV15 and TRBJ2-7, with 9 bases fitting TRBD2. Per germline, CDR1 LNHNV and CDR2 YYDKDF (reference sequence). The CDR3 consists of 14 residues. V shed 1 base, J shed 6 bases, and the junction held 4 bases outside the gene matches. CDR3: CATSRGAGGSEQYF. The CDR3 nucleotides read TGTGCCACCAGCAGAGGAGCGGGGGGTAGCGAGCAGTACTTC.

The chain recombines TRBV9 with TRBJ1-2; 9 bases align to TRBD1. Per the germline V gene, CDR1 is SGDLS and CDR2 is YYNGEE. The CDR3 length is 15 residues. V shed 4 bases and J 4 bases; nucleotides not matched to a gene: 8. The CDR3 coding sequence is TGTGCCAGCAGCCCAGGACAGGGGACGATCTATGGCTACACCTTC. It is translated as CASSPGQGTIYGYTF.

The chain is built from TRBV3-1 (or the pseudogene TRBV3-2) and TRBJ2-2; D not certain. V lost 0 bases, J lost 6 bases, and 11 bases lay in between. The CDR3 covers 15 residues. Looked up from germline, CDR1 is LGHDT and CDR2 is YNNKEL (reference sequence). The CDR3 loop reads CASSQDMVASGELFF. In DNA, the CDR3 is TGTGCCAGCAGCCAAGACATGGTAGCCTCCGGGGAGCTGTTTTTT.

The rearrangement uses TRBV6-2 or TRBV6-3 and TRBJ2-1, with 10 nucleotides matching TRBD1. J gave up 7 bases and V 2 bases, and 2 bases lay outside the gene matches. This CDR3 is built from 14 residues. Germline CDR1 reads MNHEY; CDR2 reads SVGEGT. The CDR3 DNA reads TGTGCCAGCAGTTACGGGGGACAGGGGAATGAGCAGTTCTTC. It encodes CASSYGGQGNEQFF.

The chain couples TRBV29-1 to TRBJ2-7; D ambiguous. Between the trimmed V and J ends, which lost 4 bases and 5 bases, there was a span of 12 bases. Per germline, CDR1 SQVTM and CDR2 ANQGSEA. The CDR3 sequence is 12 residues long. The CDR3 bases are TGCAGCGTTGTAGCCTCTGGTCACGAGCAGTACTTC. It translates to CSVVASGHEQYF.

This clone was counted a single time. The chain links TRBV5-1 to TRBJ2-3; 13 bases align to TRBD2. The germline V gene has CDR1 SGHRS and CDR2 YFSETQ. The CDR3 is 16 amino acids. V lost 4 bases to trimming and J lost 4 bases; unmatched junction nucleotides: 6. CDR3 bases: TGCGCCAGCAGCCCGGGGACTAGCGGGGATGCAGATACGCAGTATTTT. It specifies CASSPGTSGDADTQYF.